This TCR beta chain was sequenced in a study of CD8 T cells in ankylosing spondylitis. Study-level results: What seemed typical of ankylosing spondylitis blood was a TCR beta motif built from roughly eight highly homologous variants.

TCRdb passed the 5' RACE reads through MiXCR, listing each CDR3 protein once. The table includes fewer than 200,000 distinct CDR3 sequences, 9.8% detected once. The CDR3 is 16 residues long. From germline, CDR1 is MNHEY and CDR2 SVGEGT. Trimming cost V 6 bases and J 8 bases; bases outside gene matches: 10. On this clonotype: Its matching antigen is unknown.

The sequencing sample was made of blood, either unsorted or a sorted T cell fraction (not recorded which). The sequence was obtained from a female donor with ankylosing spondylitis or in good health (not recorded which). The chain employs TRBV6-2 or TRBV6-3 and TRBJ2-1; 13 nucleotides match TRBD2. Here the CDR3 reads CASSSLLAGGPDEQFF. The CDR3 DNA follows: TGTGCCAGCAGCTCCTTACTAGCGGGAGGGCCCGATGAGCAGTTCTTC.